Listed below are T cell receptor beta chains from one sample, sequenced in a study of shared clonotypes between healthy human individuals. Here immunoSEQ multiplex PCR was the method, and the copy in TCRdb shows in-frame clones only, minus some. The sample consists of 2,500,000 or so clones, more than 85% of them appearing once. Sequenced input: naive CD4+ T cells from PBMCs. These receptors were taken from a man between 18 and 29 years old in good health. Some clones in this sample may be carry-over from other donors' samples. Both conserved end residues are part of each CDR3. The D gene is left open where the match is weak. Clone size is stated in some rows and not others, as once, few, many or a class when expanded.

>TRBJ1-1|.|TRBV11-2|.
CASSLDGLVKNTEAFF
TGTGCCAGCAGCTTAGACGGGCTTGTGAAGAACACTGAAGCTTTCTTT
>TRBJ1-4|.|TRBV28|.
CASRTVRGSREKLFF
TGTGCCAGCAGAACTGTGAGGGGAAGTAGGGAAAAACTGTTTTTT
>TRBJ2-2|.|TRBV5-6|once
CASSLSGNTGELFF
TGTGCCAGCAGCTTATCGGGCAACACCGGGGAGCTGTTTTTT
>TRBJ2-5|.|TRBV10-3|once
CAISDYGWEQYF
TGTGCCATCAGTGATTATGGGTGGGAGCAGTACTTC
>TRBJ2-7|.|TRBV7-3|.
CASSSGANYEQYF
TGTGCCAGCAGCAGCGGTGCCAACTACGAGCAGTACTTC
>TRBJ2-2|.|TRBV9|.
CASRLGNTGELFF
TGTGCCAGCAGATTGGGGAACACCGGGGAGCTGTTTTTT
>TRBJ1-1|TRBD1|TRBV28|.
CASSQRTGKGTFF
TGTGCCAGCAGCCAAAGGACAGGTAAAGGGACTTTCTTT
>TRBJ2-2|TRBD2|TRBV19|.
CASSIDIAGGPNTGELFF
TGTGCCAGTAGTATAGATATAGCGGGAGGACCGAACACCGGGGAGCTGTTTTTT
>TRBJ2-3|.|TRBV10-3|.
CAIRTYTDTQYF
TGTGCCATCAGGACGTACACAGATACGCAGTATTTT
>TRBJ1-4|.|TRBV27|.
CASSYRGVTNEKLFF
TGTGCCAGCAGTTATCGGGGGGTAACTAATGAAAAACTGTTTTTT
>TRBJ2-5|.|TRBV19|.
CASSPPLSLYQETQYF
TGTGCCAGTAGTCCCCCCCTCTCCTTGTACCAAGAGACCCAGTACTTC